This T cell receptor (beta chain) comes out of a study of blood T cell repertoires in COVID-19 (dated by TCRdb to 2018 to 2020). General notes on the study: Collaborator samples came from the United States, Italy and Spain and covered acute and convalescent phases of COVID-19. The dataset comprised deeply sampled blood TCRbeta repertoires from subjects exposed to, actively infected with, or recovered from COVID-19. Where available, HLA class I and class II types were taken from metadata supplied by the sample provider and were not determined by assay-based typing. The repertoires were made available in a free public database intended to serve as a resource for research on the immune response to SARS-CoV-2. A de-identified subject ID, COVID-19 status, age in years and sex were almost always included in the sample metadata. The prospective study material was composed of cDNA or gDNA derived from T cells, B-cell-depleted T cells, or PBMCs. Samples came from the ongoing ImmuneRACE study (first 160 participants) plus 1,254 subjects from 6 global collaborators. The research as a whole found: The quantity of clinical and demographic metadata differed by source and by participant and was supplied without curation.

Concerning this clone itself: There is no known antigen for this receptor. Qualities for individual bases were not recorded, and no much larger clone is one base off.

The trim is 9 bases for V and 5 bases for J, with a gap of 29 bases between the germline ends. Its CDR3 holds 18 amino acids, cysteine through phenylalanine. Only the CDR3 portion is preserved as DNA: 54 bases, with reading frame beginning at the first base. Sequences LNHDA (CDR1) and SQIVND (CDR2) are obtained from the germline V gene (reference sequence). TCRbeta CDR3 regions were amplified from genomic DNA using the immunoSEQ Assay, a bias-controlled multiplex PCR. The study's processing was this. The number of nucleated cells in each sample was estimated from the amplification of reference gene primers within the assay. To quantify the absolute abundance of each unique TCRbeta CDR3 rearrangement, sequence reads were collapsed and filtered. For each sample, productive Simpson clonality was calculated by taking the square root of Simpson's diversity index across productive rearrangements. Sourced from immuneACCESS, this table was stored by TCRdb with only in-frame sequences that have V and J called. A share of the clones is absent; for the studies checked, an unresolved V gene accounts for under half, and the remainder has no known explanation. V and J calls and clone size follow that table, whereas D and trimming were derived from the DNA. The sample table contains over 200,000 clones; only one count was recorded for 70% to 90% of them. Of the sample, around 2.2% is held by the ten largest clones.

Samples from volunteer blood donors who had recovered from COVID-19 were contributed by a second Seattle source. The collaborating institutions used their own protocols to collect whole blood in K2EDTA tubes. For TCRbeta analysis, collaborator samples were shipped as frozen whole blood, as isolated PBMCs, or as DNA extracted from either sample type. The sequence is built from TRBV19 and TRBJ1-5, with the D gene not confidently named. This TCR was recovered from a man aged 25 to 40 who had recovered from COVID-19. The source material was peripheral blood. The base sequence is TGTGCCAGCCGAACACCCAGACCAAACCCCGGGGAACATCAGCCCCAGCATTTT. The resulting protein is CASRTPRPNPGEHQPQHF.